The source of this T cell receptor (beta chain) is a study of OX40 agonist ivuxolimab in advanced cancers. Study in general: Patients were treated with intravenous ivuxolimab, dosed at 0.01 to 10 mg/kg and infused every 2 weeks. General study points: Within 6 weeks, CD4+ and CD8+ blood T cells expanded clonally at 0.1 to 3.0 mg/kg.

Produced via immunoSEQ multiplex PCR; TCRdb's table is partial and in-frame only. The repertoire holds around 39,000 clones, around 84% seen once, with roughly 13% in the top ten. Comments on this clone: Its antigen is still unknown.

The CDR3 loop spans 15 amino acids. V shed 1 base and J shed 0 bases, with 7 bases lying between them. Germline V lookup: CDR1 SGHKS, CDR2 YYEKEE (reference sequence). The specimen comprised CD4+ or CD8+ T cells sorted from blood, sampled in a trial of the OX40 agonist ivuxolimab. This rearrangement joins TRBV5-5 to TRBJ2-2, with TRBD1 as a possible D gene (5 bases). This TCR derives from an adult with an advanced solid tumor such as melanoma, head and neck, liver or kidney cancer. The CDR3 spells CASSLWTTNTGELFF. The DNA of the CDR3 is TGTGCCAGCAGCTTGTGGACAACGAACACCGGGGAGCTGTTTTTT.